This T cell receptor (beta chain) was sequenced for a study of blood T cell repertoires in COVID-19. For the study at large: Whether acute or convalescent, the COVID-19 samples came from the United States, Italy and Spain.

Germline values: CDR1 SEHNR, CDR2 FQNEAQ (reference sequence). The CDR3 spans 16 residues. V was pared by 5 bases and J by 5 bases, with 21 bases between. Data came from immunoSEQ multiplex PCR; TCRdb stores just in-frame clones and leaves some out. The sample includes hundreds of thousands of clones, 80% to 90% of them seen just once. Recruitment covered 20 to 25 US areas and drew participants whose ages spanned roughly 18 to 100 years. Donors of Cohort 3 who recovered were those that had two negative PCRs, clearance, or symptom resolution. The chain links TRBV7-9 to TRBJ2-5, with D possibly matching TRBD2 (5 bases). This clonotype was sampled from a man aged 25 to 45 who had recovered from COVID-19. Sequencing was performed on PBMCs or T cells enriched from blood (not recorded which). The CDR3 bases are TGTGCCAGCAGCCTGGTCGGGGTTGCGTCTGGGGAGACCCAGTACTTC. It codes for CASSLVGVASGETQYF.